The source of this T cell receptor (beta chain) is a study of shared clonotypes between healthy human individuals. As to this clone: This same CDR3 is encoded by further DNA sequences in the sample.

Repertoires were generated with immunoSEQ multiplex PCR, while TCRdb's copy carries only in-frame clones and drops some. The sample consists of over a million clones, roughly 70% of them appearing once. The germline V gene encodes CDR1 SGHRS and CDR2 YFSETQ. V dropped 2 bases and J dropped 1 base, with 4 bases sitting between them. The CDR3 consists of 12 residues. This chain uses TRBV5-1 with TRBJ2-7, with unresolved D. The sequenced sample consisted of memory CD4+ T cells sorted from blood. Subset of the sample: CD45RA-negative fraction. This TCR derives from a man aged 18 to 29 in good health. Here the CDR3 reads CASSFGSYEQYF. Written as DNA, the CDR3 is TGCGCCAGCAGCTTTGGTTCCTACGAGCAGTACTTC.